The clone carrying this T cell receptor beta chain appeared many times. CDR1 is SGHDT, CDR2 YYEEEE, per germline. V was clipped by 2 bases and J by 6 bases, with 17 bases between them. The CDR3 has 15 amino acids. Ophthalmopathy patients had Clinical Activity Score at least 3, NOSPECS grade at least 4, duration under 3 months. Amplified TCR beta CDR3 regions came from RNA transcripts. The HTBI primer set was used in a first-round RT-PCR of the TCR CDR3. One entry per CDR3 protein, called by TCRdb with MiXCR from the multiplex PCR reads. The sample shows around 490,000 distinct CDR3 sequences, nearly 20% of them seen only once. This entry comes from a study of T cells in Graves' hyperthyroidism and ophthalmopathy.

The specimen sequenced was blood. This clonotype was obtained from a man in his forties or fifties with Graves' ophthalmopathy. The chain couples TRBV5-6 to TRBJ1-1; D is ambiguous. Here the CDR3 reads CASSFEQRPDPEAFF. For the CDR3, the DNA is TGTGCCAGCAGCTTTGAGCAGCGACCCGATCCTGAAGCTTTCTTT.